This T cell receptor (beta chain) was recovered during a study of cytomegalovirus exposure and HLA in healthy donors. Whole-study findings and limits: Later on, an analysis found that several of the most significant clusters appeared to be linked to common viral pathogens, which included parvovirus B19.

The CDR3 spans 16 residues. Trimming at V came to 4 bases and at J to 5 bases, leaving 10 bases not matched to a gene. The germline gives CDR1 SGHNT, CDR2 YYREEE (reference sequence). Primers: 60 Vbeta forward and 13 Jbeta reverse. Data came from immunoSEQ multiplex PCR; TCRdb stores just in-frame clones and leaves some out. This sample yields under 150,000 clones, of which around three quarters are seen a single time; around 2.7% belongs to the top ten. On this clone: The antigen is undetermined.

The sequencing input was PBMCs. V is TRBV5-4 and J is TRBJ1-5, with 9 nucleotides matching TRBD1. The receptor was isolated from a woman aged 55-69 years in good health and CMV-seropositive. This CDR3 reads CASSTGQGSRDQPQHF. The DNA of the CDR3 is TGTGCCAGCAGCACGGGACAGGGCTCGAGAGATCAGCCCCAGCATTTT.